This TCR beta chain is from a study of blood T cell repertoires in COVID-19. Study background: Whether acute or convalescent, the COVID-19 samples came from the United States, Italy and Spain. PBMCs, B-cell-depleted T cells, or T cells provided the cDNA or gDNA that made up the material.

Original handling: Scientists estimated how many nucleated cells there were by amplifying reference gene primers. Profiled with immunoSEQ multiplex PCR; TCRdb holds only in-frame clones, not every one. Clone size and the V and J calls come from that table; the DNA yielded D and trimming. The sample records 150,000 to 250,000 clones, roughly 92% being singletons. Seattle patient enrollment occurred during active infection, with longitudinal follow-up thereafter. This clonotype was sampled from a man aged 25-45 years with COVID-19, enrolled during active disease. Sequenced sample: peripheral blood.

The CDR3: CASSSRTPPDNSPLHF. In DNA, the CDR3 is TGTGCCAGCAGCTCCCGGACTCCGCCCGATAATTCACCCCTCCACTTT. The chain uses TRBV3-1 (or the pseudogene TRBV3-2) and TRBJ1-6, with no clear D. Per germline, CDR1 LGHDT and CDR2 YNNKEL (reference sequence). V lost 5 bases, J lost 5 bases, and 16 bases lay in between. The length of the CDR3 is 16 residues.